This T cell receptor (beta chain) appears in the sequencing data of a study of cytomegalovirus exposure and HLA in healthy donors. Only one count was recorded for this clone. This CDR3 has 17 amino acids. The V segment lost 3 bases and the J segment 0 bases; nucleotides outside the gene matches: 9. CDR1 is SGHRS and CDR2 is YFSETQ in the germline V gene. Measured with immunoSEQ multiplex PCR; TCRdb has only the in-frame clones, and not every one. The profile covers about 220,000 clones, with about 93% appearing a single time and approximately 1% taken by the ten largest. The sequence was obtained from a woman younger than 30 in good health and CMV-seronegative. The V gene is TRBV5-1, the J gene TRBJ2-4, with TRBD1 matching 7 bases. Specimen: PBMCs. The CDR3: CASSSKDGQAAKNIQYF. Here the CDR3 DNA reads TGCGCCAGCAGCTCAAAAGACGGACAGGCAGCCAAAAACATTCAGTACTTC.